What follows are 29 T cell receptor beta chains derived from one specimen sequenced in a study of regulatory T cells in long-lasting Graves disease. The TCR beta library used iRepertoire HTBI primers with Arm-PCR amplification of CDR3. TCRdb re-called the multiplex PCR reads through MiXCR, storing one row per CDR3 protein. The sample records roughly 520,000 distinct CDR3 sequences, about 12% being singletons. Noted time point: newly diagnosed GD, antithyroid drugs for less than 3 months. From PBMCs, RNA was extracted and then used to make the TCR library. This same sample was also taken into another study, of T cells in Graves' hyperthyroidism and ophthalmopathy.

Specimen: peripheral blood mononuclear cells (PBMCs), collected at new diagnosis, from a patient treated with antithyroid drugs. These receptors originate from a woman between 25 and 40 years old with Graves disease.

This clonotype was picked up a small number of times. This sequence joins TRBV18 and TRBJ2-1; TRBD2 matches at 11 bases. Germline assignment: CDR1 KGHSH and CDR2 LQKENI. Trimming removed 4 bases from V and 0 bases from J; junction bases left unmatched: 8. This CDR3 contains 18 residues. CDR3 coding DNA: TGTGCCAGCTCACGCGCGGCTAGCGGGGGGAGCTCCTACAATGAGCAGTTCTTC. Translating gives CASSRAASGGSSYNEQFF.

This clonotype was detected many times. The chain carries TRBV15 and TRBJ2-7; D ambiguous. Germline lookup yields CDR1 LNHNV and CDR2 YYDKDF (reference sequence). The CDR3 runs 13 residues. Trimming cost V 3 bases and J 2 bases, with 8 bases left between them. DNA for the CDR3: TGTGCCACCAGCAGGGACGGTACCTACGAGCAGTACTTC. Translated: CATSRDGTYEQYF. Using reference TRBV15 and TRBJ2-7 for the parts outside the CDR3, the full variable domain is DAMVIQNPRYQVTQFGKPVTLSCSQTLNHNVMYWYQQKSSQAPKLLFHYYDKDFNNEADTPDNFQSRRPNTSFCFLDIRSPGLGDTAMYLCATSRDGTYEQYFGPGTRLTVT.

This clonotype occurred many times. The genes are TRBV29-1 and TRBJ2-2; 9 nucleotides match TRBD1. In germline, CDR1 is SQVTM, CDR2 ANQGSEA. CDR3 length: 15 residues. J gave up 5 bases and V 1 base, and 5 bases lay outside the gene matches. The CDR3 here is CSVEGTGEGTGELFF. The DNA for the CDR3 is TGCAGCGTTGAAGGGACAGGGGAAGGAACCGGGGAGCTGTTTTTT.

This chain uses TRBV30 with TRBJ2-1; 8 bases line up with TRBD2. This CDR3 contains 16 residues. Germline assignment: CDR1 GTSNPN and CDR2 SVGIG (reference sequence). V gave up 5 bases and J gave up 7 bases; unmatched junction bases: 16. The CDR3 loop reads CAWGGSGTRGRNEQFF. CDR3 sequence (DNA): TGTGCCTGGGGGGGATCCGGGACTAGGGGGAGGAATGAGCAGTTCTTC.

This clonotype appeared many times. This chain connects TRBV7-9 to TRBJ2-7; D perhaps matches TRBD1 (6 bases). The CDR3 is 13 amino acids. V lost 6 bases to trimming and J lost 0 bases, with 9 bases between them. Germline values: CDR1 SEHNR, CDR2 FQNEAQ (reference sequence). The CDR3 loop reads CASSNRDSYEQYF. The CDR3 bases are TGTGCCAGCAGTAACAGGGACTCCTACGAGCAGTACTTC.

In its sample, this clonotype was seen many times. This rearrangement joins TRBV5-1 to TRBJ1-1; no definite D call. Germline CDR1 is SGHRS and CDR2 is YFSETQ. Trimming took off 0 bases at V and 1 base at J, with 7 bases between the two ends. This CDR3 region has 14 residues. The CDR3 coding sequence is TGCGCCAGCAGCTTGGACAGTTGGAACACTGAAGCTTTCTTT. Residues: CASSLDSWNTEAFF.

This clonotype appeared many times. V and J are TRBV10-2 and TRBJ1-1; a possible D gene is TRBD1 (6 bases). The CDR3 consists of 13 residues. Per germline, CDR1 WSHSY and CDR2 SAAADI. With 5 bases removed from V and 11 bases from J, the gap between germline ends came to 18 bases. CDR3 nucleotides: TGCGCCAGCAGTTCACAGGGAGATCGGTGGGCTTTCTTT. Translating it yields CASSSQGDRWAFF.

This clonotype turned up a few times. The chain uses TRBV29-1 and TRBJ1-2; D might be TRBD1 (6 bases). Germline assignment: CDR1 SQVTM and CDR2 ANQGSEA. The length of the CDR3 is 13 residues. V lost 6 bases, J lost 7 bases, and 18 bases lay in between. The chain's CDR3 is CSVQGQGSGGYTF. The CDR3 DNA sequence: TGCAGCGTCCAGGGGCAGGGGTCGGGTGGCTACACCTTC.

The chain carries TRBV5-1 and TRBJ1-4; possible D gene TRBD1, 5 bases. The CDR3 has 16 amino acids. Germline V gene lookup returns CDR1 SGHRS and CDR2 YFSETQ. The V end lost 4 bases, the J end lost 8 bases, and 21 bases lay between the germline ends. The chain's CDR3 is CASSPGGTQLGEKLFF. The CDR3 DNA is TGCGCCAGCAGCCCCGGTGGGACCCAGTTGGGAGAAAAACTGTTTTTT.

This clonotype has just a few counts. Here the CDR3 reads CSAWRGNSYEQYF. The CDR3, as DNA: TGCAGTGCCTGGAGAGGGAACTCCTACGAGCAGTACTTC. The chain carries TRBV20-1 and TRBJ2-7; TRBD2 is a possible D gene (5 bases). The CDR3 is made up of 13 amino acids. Germline V gene sequence: CDR1 DFQATT, CDR2 SNEGSKA (reference sequence). Trimming cost V 6 bases and J 0 bases, with 12 bases left between them.

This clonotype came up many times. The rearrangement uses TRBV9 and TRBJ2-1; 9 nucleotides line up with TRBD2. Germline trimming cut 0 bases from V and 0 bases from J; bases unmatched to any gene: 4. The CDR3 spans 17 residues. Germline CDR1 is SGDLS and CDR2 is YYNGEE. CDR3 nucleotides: TGTGCCAGCAGCGTAGCGGTTAGCGGGAGCTCCTACAATGAGCAGTTCTTC. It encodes CASSVAVSGSSYNEQFF.

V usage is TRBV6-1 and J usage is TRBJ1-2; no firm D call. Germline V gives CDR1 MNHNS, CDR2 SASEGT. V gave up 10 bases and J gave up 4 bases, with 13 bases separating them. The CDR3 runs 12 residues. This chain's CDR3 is CAIYRGPYGYTF. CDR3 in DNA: TGTGCCATCTATAGAGGGCCCTATGGCTACACCTTC.

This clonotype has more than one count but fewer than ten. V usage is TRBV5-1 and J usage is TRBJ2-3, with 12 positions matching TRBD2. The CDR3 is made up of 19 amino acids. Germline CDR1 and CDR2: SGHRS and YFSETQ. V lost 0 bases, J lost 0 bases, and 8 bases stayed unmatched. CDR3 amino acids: CASSLGTSGAGLSTDTQYF. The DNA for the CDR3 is TGCGCCAGCAGCTTGGGGACTAGCGGGGCCGGATTGAGCACAGATACGCAGTATTTT.

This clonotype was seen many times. The CDR3 is CASSLIWAGARGDYGYTF. CDR3 sequence (DNA): TGTGCCAGCAGCTTAATCTGGGCAGGCGCCCGGGGAGACTATGGCTACACCTTC. The chain carries TRBV7-2 and TRBJ1-2; D is unresolved. Germline V gives CDR1 SGHTA, CDR2 FQGNSA. The V end lost 2 bases, the J end lost 3 bases, and 22 bases lay between the germline ends. The CDR3 extends over 18 amino acids.

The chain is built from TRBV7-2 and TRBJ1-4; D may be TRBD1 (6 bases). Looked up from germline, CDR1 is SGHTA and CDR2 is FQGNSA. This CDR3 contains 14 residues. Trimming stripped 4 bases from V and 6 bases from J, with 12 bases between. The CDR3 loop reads CASSSPGAYEKLFF. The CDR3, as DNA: TGTGCCAGCAGCTCCCCGGGGGCGTATGAAAAACTGTTTTTT.

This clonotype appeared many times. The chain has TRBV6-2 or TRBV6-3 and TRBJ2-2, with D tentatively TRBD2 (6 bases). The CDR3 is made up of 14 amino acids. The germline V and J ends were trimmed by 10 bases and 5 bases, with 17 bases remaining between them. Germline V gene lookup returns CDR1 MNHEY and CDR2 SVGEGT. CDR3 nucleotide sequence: TGTGCCACCCGCGGCAGGGACTGGACCGGGGAGCTGTTTTTT. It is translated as CATRGRDWTGELFF.

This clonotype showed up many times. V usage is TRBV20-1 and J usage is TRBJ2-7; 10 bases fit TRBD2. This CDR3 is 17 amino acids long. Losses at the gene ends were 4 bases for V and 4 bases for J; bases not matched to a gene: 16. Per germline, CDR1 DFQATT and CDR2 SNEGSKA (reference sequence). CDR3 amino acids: CSANRQGTSVTAYEQYF. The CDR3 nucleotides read TGCAGTGCTAACCGCCAAGGGACTAGCGTGACGGCGTACGAGCAGTACTTC.

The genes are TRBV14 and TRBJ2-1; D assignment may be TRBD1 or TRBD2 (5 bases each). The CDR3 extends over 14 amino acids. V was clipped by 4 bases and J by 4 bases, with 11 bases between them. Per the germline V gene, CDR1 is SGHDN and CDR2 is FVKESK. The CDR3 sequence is CASSPGTPYNEQFF. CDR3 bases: TGTGCCAGCAGCCCTGGGACCCCGTACAATGAGCAGTTCTTC.

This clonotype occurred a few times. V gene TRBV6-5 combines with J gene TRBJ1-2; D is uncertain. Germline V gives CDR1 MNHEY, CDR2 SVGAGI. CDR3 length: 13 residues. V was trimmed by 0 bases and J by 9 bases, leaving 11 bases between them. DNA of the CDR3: TGTGCCAGCAGTTACTCGCATGGAGATCGCTACACCTTC. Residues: CASSYSHGDRYTF.

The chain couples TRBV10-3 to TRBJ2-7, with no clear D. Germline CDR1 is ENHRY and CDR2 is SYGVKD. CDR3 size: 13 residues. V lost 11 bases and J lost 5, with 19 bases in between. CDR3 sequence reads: CAARASLPHEQYF. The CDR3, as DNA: TGTGCCGCCCGGGCCTCATTACCCCACGAGCAGTACTTC.

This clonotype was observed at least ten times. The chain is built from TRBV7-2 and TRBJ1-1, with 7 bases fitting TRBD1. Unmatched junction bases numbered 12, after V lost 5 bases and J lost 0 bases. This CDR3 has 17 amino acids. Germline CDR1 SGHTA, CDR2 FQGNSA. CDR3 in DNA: TGTGCCAGCAGCGCTATTCGGGGACAGACTATGAACACTGAAGCTTTCTTT. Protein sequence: CASSAIRGQTMNTEAFF.

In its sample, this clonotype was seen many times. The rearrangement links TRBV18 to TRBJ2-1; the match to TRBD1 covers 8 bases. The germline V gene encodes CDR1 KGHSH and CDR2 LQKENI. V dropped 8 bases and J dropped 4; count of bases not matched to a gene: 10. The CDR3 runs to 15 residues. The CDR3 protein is CASSPGTGSYNEQFF. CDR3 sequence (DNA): TGTGCCAGCAGTCCAGGGACAGGTAGTTACAATGAGCAGTTCTTC.

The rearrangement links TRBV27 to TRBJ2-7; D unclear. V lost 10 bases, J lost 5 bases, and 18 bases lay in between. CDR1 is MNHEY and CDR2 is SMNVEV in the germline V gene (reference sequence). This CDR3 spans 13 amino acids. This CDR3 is CATSRVLSNEQYF. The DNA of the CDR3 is TGTGCCACCAGCCGGGTCCTGAGCAACGAGCAGTACTTC.

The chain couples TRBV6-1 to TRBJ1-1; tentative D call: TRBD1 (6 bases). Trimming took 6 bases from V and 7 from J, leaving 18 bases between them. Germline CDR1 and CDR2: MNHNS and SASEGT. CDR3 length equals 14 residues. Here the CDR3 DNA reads TGTGCCAGCAGGGCTAGGGACAACTCGTATGAAGCTTTCTTT. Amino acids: CASRARDNSYEAFF.

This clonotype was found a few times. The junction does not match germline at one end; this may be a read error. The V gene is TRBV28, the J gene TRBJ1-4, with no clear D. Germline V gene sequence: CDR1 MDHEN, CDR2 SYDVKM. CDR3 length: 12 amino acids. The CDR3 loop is CASSSLNEELFF. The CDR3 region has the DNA TGTGCCAGCAGTTCCCTTAATGAAGAACTGTTTTTT.

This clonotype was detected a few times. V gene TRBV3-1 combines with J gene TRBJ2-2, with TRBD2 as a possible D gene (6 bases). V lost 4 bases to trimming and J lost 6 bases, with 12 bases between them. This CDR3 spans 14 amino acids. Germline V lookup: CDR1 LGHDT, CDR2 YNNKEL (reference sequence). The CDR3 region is CASSRVAVPGELFF. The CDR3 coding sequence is TGTGCCAGCAGCCGAGTAGCGGTTCCCGGGGAGCTGTTTTTT.

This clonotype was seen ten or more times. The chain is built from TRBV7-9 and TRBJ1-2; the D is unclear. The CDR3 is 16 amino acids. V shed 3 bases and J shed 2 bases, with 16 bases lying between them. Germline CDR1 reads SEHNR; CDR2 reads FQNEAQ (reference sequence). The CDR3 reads CASSFYPGGLNYGYTF. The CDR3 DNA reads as TGTGCCAGCAGCTTTTACCCGGGAGGGCTCAACTATGGCTACACCTTC.

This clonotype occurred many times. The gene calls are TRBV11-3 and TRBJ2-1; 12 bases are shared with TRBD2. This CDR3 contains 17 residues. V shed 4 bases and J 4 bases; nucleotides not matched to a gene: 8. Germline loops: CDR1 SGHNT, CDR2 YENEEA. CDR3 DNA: TGTGCCAGCAGCTCAGGGACTAGCGGGCCAAGTTACAATGAGCAGTTCTTC. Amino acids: CASSSGTSGPSYNEQFF.

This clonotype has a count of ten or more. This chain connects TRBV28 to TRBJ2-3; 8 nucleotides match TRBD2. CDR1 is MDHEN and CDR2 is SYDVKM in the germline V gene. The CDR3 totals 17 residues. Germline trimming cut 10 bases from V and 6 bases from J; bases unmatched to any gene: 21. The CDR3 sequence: CATLPPGQSPGGDTQYF. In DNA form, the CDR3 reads TGTGCCACCCTGCCCCCCGGCCAAAGTCCGGGGGGGGATACGCAGTATTTT. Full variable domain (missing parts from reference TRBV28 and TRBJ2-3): DVKVTQSSRYLVKRTGEKVFLECVQDMDHENMFWYRQDPGLGLRLIYFSYDVKMKEKGDIPEGYSVSREKKERFSLILESASTNQTSMYLCATLPPGQSPGGDTQYFGPGTRLTVL.